This record concerns one T cell receptor (beta chain) sequence. The antigen is not known. The length of the CDR3 is 16 residues. Trimming at V came to 2 bases and at J to 1 base, leaving 3 bases not matched to a gene. Germline lookup yields CDR1 MGHDK and CDR2 SYGVNS. The naive CD8 population came from CD45RO-negative cells selected for CCR7, without terminally differentiated effector memory CD45RA+ cells. The study drew all its donors from Caucasian adults living in Nashville, Tennessee. The record originates from a study of shared clonotypes between healthy human individuals. The DNA input per sorted-subset replicate PCR was approximately 210 ng, corresponding to around 28,000 T cell genomes. The data were produced by immunoSEQ multiplex PCR, yet TCRdb's version contains in-frame clones alone and is incomplete. This table holds about 1,900,000 clones, about 95% found once. Study conclusions and caveats: Rarefaction showed that sequencing of sorted subsets was incomplete (despite large depth). The study sampled only blood, and tissue repertoires likely differ.

The TCR sequence derives from a man in his late teens or twenties in good health. Sequences were obtained from naive CD8+ T cells sorted from blood. The chain links TRBV25-1 to TRBJ2-2; TRBD1 agrees at 8 bases. Here the CDR3 reads CASSEMTGVNTGELFF. CDR3 coding DNA: TGTGCCAGCAGTGAAATGACAGGGGTGAACACCGGGGAGCTGTTTTTT.